There are a few counts of the clone carrying this T cell receptor beta chain. This specimen belongs to a study of blood T cell repertoires in COVID-19. Study at large: T cells, B-cell-depleted T cells, or PBMCs supplied cDNA or gDNA.

Authors' analysis steps: Amplification from reference gene primers served as the basis for estimated nucleated cell counts. Using immunoSEQ multiplex PCR, the repertoire was profiled, and TCRdb retains in-frame clones only, with some absent. The D gene and trimming were derived from the DNA, and the V and J assignments and clone size from that table. The sample includes around 110,000 clones, roughly 79% seen only once; the top ten take just under 7.5%. J lost 7 bases, V lost 0 bases, and 5 bases had no gene match. The CDR3 totals 15 residues. The germline V gene encodes CDR1 SGHTA and CDR2 FQGNSA. Specimen: peripheral blood. This receptor was identified in a man between 65 and 85 years old with active or convalescent COVID-19. The chain couples TRBV7-2 to TRBJ1-5, with 8 bases identical to TRBD1. The CDR3 spells CASSLAAGGRQPQHF. CDR3 in DNA: TGTGCCAGCAGCTTAGCAGCAGGGGGCAGGCAGCCCCAGCATTTT.